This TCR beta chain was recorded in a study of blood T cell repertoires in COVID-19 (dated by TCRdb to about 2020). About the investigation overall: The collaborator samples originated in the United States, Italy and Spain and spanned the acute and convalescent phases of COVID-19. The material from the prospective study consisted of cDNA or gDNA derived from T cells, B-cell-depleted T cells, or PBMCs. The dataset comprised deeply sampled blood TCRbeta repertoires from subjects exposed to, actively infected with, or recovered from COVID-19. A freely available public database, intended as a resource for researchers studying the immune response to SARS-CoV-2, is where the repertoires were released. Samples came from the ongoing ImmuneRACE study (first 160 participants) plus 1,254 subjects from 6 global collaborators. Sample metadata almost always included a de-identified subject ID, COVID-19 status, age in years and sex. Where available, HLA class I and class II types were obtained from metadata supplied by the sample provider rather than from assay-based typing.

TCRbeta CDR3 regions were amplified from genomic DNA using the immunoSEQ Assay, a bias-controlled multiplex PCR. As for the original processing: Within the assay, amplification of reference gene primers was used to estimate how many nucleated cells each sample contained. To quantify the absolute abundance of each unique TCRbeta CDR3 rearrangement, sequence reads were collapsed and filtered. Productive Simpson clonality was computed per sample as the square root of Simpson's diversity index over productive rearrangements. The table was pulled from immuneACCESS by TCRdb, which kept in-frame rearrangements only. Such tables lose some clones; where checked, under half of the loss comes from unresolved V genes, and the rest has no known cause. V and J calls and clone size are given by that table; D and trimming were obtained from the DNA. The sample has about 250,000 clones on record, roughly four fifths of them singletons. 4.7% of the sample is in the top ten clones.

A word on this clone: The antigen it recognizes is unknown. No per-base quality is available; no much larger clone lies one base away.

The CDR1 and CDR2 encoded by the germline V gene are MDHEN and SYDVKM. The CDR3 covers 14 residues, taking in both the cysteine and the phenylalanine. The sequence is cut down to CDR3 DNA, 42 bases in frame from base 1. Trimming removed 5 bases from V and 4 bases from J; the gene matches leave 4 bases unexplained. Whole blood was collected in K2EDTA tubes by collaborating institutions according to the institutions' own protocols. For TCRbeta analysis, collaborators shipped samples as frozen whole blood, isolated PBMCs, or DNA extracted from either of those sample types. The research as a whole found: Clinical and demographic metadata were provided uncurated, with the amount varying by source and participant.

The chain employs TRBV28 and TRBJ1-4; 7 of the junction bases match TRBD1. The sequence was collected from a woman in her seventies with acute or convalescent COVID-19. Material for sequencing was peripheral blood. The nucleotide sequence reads TGTGCCAGCAGTCCCGGGACAGTTAATGAAAAACTGTTTTTT. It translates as CASSPGTVNEKLFF. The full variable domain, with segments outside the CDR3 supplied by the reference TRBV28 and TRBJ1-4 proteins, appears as DVKVTQSSRYLVKRTGEKVFLECVQDMDHENMFWYRQDPGLGLRLIYFSYDVKMKEKGDIPEGYSVSREKKERFSLILESASTNQTSMYLCASSPGTVNEKLFFGSGTQLSVL.